This T cell receptor beta chain comes out of a study of T cells in Graves' hyperthyroidism and ophthalmopathy. The study based diagnoses on clinical symptoms, serum thyroxine and TRAb, thyroid ultrasound and orbital computed tomography. PBMCs were obtained from about 9 ml fresh peripheral blood. Whole-study results and caveats: A 13 V-J signature model discriminated ophthalmopathy versus stable hyperthyroidism.

This clonotype showed up just a few times. As yet, its antigen is unknown. TCR beta CDR3 region amplification was performed from RNA transcripts. First-round RT-PCR with HTBI primers amplified the TCR CDR3 region. TCRdb re-derived calls from the multiplex PCR reads in MiXCR, one entry per CDR3 protein. The repertoire holds over 700,000 distinct CDR3 sequences, with 30% to 40% as singletons. The germline gives CDR1 MNHNY, CDR2 SVGAGI (reference sequence). The V and J ends lost 4 bases and 6 bases respectively, with 16 bases between them. This CDR3 spans 15 amino acids. This TCR came from a woman aged 40 to 50 with Graves' hyperthyroidism. Sequencing input: blood. V and J are TRBV6-6 and TRBJ1-5, with D unresolved. The CDR3 sequence is CASSSGRGDSQPQHF. In DNA form, the CDR3 reads TGTGCCAGCAGTTCTGGTCGCGGGGATAGTCAGCCCCAGCATTTT.